This T cell receptor beta chain was identified in a study of shared clonotypes between healthy human individuals. The protocol was immunoSEQ multiplex PCR, while the TCRdb copy is restricted to in-frame clones and leaves out a portion. The table has about 2.5 million clones, about 90% seen once; the top ten hold approximately 0.41%. The clonotype comes from a man aged 18 to 30 in good health. Some clones in this sample may be carry-over from other donors' samples. Material: naive CD4+ T cells from PBMCs. Subset of the sample: CD45RA+ positively selected.

For the CDR3, the DNA is TGTGCCAGCATGGAACTGGGAGGGGATCAGCCCCAGCATTTT. Amino acid sequence: CASMELGGDQPQHF. The V and J genes are TRBV28 and TRBJ1-5; possibly TRBD1 for D (5 bases). Trimming removed 7 bases from V and 5 bases from J, with 15 bases in between. CDR1 MDHEN and CDR2 SYDVKM come from the germline V gene. The CDR3 sequence is 14 residues long.